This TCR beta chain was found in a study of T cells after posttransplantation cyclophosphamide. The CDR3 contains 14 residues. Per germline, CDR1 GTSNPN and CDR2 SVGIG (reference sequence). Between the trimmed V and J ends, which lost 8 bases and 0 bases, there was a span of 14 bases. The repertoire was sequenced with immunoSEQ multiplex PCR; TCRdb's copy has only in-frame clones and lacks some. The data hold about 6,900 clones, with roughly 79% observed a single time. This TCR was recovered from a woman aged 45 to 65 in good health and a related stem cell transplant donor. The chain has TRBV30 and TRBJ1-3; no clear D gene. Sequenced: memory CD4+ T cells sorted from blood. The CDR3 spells CARDRLNSGNTIYF. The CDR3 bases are TGTGCCCGGGATCGGCTAAACTCTGGAAACACCATATATTTT.